A single sample gave rise to the 7 T cell receptor beta chains below, sequenced in a study of OX40 agonist ivuxolimab in advanced cancers. TCRdb's table, derived via immunoSEQ multiplex PCR, lists solely in-frame clones and lacks some. The sample holds 90,000 or so clones, 89% seen once. The source was CD4+ or CD8+ T cells sorted from blood, collected in a trial of the OX40 agonist ivuxolimab. The receptors were sampled from an adult with an advanced solid tumor such as melanoma, head and neck, liver or kidney cancer.

The CDR3 nucleotides are TGTGCCAGCAGCTCTAGACTAGCGGGGGACTCCTACGAGCAGTACTTC. Translating gives CASSSRLAGDSYEQYF. The gene calls are TRBV7-9 and TRBJ2-7; 12 positions agree with TRBD2. Trimming took 4 bases from V and 0 from J; bases not matched to a gene: 4. This CDR3 has 16 residues. In germline, CDR1 is SEHNR, CDR2 FQNEAQ (reference sequence).

The chain uses TRBV4-1 and TRBJ1-1; D ambiguous. Germline lookup yields CDR1 MGHRA and CDR2 YSYEKL. CDR3 size: 15 residues. Trimming removed 0 bases from V and 11 bases from J, with 19 bases in between. The CDR3, as DNA: TGCGCCAGCAGCCAAGAAGCCGCCGAGGTGGTGCGGGCTTTCTTT. Translated, it gives CASSQEAAEVVRAFF.

This chain links TRBV2 with TRBJ1-4; 8 bases are shared with TRBD1. The ends lost 5 bases at V and 7 bases at J; junction bases unmatched: 9. The CDR3 extends over 15 amino acids. The V gene's germline CDR1 is SNHLY and CDR2 FYNNEI. The CDR3 DNA sequence: TGTGCCAGCAGTTGGACAGGGAGGCTAGTTGAAAAACTGTTTTTT. Its protein is CASSWTGRLVEKLFF.

The chain carries TRBV5-4 and TRBJ1-2; maybe TRBD1 (5 bases). There are 14 residues in the CDR3. Per the germline V gene, CDR1 is SGHNT and CDR2 is YYREEE (reference sequence). V lost 4 bases, J lost 3 bases, and 13 bases lay in between. This CDR3 is CASSPRGGYYGYTF. CDR3 nucleotide sequence: TGTGCCAGCAGCCCGAGGGGAGGGTACTATGGCTACACCTTC. Combining the CDR3 with reference TRBV5-4 and TRBJ1-2 gives the whole variable domain ETGVTQSPTHLIKTRGQQVTLRCSSQSGHNTVSWYQQALGQGPQFIFQYYREEENGRGNFPPRFSGLQFPNYSSELNVNALELDDSALYLCASSPRGGYYGYTFGSGTRLTVV.

The sample holds one count of this clone. The chain has TRBV18 and TRBJ1-5; D unclear. CDR3 length: 12 amino acids. With 6 bases removed from V and 1 base from J, the gap between germline ends came to 4 bases. Per germline, CDR1 KGHSH and CDR2 LQKENI. CDR3 residues: CASSVSNQPQHF. The CDR3 DNA follows: TGTGCCAGCTCGGTCAGCAATCAGCCCCAGCATTTT.

The chain uses TRBV29-1 and TRBJ1-6; D gene unclear. V dropped 6 bases and J dropped 6 bases, with 9 bases sitting between them. Germline loops: CDR1 SQVTM, CDR2 ANQGSEA. CDR3 length: 12 residues. The CDR3 here is CSVGNGNSPLHF. The CDR3 coding sequence is TGCAGCGTGGGGAACGGTAATTCACCCCTCCACTTT.

The chain employs TRBV29-1 and TRBJ2-1, with TRBD2 matching 10 bases. The junction had 5 bases not matched to a gene; V was cut back by 4 bases and J by 5 bases. Per germline, CDR1 SQVTM and CDR2 ANQGSEA. The CDR3 covers 14 residues. This chain's CDR3 is CSVGRTSGNNEQFF. CDR3 bases: TGCAGCGTTGGCCGGACTAGCGGAAACAATGAGCAGTTCTTC.